These 16 T cell receptor beta chains share one sample of origin, sequenced in a study of cytotoxic CD8 clonotypes in ibrutinib-treated CLL. Sequencing used immunoSEQ multiplex PCR; TCRdb keeps in-frame clones, though not all of them. The sample has around 200,000 clones; roughly three quarters are singletons. Sequenced here: PBMCs, sampled after 12 months of ibrutinib treatment. The receptor set was obtained from a human donor with chronic lymphocytic leukemia.

The chain links TRBV7-8 to TRBJ2-1; D may correspond to TRBD1 or TRBD2 (5 bases each). CDR1 SGHVS and CDR2 FQNEAQ come from the germline V gene. The V end was cut by 4 bases, the J end by 6 bases, with 25 bases between. This CDR3 comprises 18 residues. CDR3 sequence reads: CASSSDHQSGTGGNEQFF. The CDR3 nucleotides read TGTGCCAGCAGCTCGGACCATCAGAGTGGTACAGGAGGCAATGAGCAGTTCTTC.

The chain is built from TRBV15 and TRBJ2-2; a possible D gene is TRBD2 (6 bases). CDR1 is LNHNV, CDR2 YYDKDF, per germline (reference sequence). The V end lost 4 bases, the J end lost 7 bases, and 16 bases lay between the germline ends. This CDR3 is 15 amino acids long. The CDR3 sequence is CATSTTGGVGGELFF. CDR3 coding DNA: TGTGCCACCAGCACTACTGGCGGGGTAGGCGGGGAGCTGTTTTTT.

The chain combines TRBV18 with TRBJ1-2, with D possibly matching TRBD1 (5 bases). V lost 3 bases to trimming and J lost 0 bases, with 20 bases between them. This CDR3 comprises 18 residues. Germline assignment: CDR1 KGHSH and CDR2 LQKENI. Written as DNA, the CDR3 is TGTGCCAGCTCACCGATACTCTCCACTCAGGGTTCTAACTATGGCTACACCTTC. This sequence encodes CASSPILSTQGSNYGYTF. The whole variable domain, remainder taken from reference TRBV18 and TRBJ1-2, is NAGVMQNPRHLVRRRGQEARLRCSPMKGHSHVYWYRQLPEEGLKFMVYLQKENIIDESGMPKERFSAEFPKEGPSILRIQQVVRGDSAAYFCASSPILSTQGSNYGYTFGSGTRLTVV.

The chain employs TRBV6-4 and TRBJ2-6, with 10 positions matching TRBD2. This CDR3 has 17 amino acids. Germline loops: CDR1 MRHNA, CDR2 SNTAGT. J lost 0 bases, V lost 3 bases, and 2 bases had no gene match. CDR3 amino acids: CASSEVAGGSGANVLTF. For the CDR3, the DNA is TGTGCCAGCAGTGAGGTAGCGGGGGGCTCTGGGGCCAACGTCCTGACTTTC.

This chain joins TRBV30 and TRBJ2-7; D remains unclear. V lost 3 bases, J lost 1 base, and 7 bases lay in between. Germline V lookup: CDR1 GTSNPN, CDR2 SVGIG (reference sequence). The CDR3 runs 12 residues. For the CDR3, the DNA is TGTGCCTGGAGGGCGGATTCCTACGAGCAGTACTTC. Protein sequence: CAWRADSYEQYF. The variable domain in full, completed from reference TRBV30 and TRBJ2-7, reads SQTIHQWPATLVQPVGSPLSLECTVEGTSNPNLYWYRQAAGRGLQLLFYSVGIGQISSEVPQNLSASRPQDRQFILSSKKLLLSDSGFYLCAWRADSYEQYFGPGTRLTVT.

The chain links TRBV27 to TRBJ2-2, with D possibly TRBD1 on 5 matching bases. Germline CDR1 and CDR2: MNHEY and SMNVEV (reference sequence). CDR3 length: 15 residues. The V end lost 7 bases, the J end lost 7 bases, and 19 bases lay between the germline ends. The CDR3 DNA reads TGTGCCAGCAACACATTGGCAGGGCACCTCGGGGAGCTGTTTTTT. Protein product: CASNTLAGHLGELFF.

The rearrangement joins TRBV30 to TRBJ2-2, with 7 bases identical to TRBD1. With V trimmed by 6 bases and J by 4 bases, 14 bases remained unmatched. CDR1 is GTSNPN, CDR2 SVGIG, per germline (reference sequence). This CDR3 is 16 amino acids long. CDR3 DNA sequence: TGTGCCTGCCCCCCGGGTAGGGGGCGAGTCACCGGGGAGCTGTTTTTT. Its protein is CACPPGRGRVTGELFF.

The chain joins TRBV7-9 to TRBJ1-1; D unresolved. V was shortened by 2 bases and J by 0 bases, with 7 bases between the two germline ends. The CDR3 runs 14 residues. The germline CDR1 and CDR2 sequences are SEHNR and FQNEAQ (reference sequence). The CDR3, as DNA: TGTGCCAGCAGCTTAACACAGTTGAACACTGAAGCTTTCTTT. As protein: CASSLTQLNTEAFF. Variable domain in full (rest from reference TRBV7-9 and TRBJ1-1): DTGVSQNPRHKITKRGQNVTFRCDPISEHNRLYWYRQTLGQGPEFLTYFQNEAQLEKSRLLSDRFSAERPKGSFSTLEIQRTEQGDSAMYLCASSLTQLNTEAFFGQGTRLTVV.

The genes are TRBV7-9 and TRBJ2-7; maybe TRBD2 (6 bases). Germline-derived CDR1 and CDR2 are SEHNR and FQNEAQ (reference sequence). The CDR3 sequence is 17 residues long. V gave up 2 bases and J gave up 3 bases, with 20 bases separating them. In DNA, the CDR3 is TGTGCCAGCAGCTTAAAGGGGAGCGGGCAGGGCGGCTACGAGCAGTACTTC. Translation gives CASSLKGSGQGGYEQYF.

This chain connects TRBV7-3 to TRBJ2-1; D may correspond to TRBD1 or TRBD2 (6 bases each). V lost 2 bases, J lost 2 bases, and 10 bases lay in between. Germline CDR1 reads SGHTA; CDR2 reads FQGTGA. CDR3 length equals 15 residues. The CDR3 is CASSLEGGPYNEQFF. Here the CDR3 DNA reads TGTGCCAGCAGCTTAGAGGGGGGCCCCTACAATGAGCAGTTCTTC.

The V call is TRBV11-3, the J call TRBJ1-2; 8 nucleotides agree with TRBD1. Germline V gene data show CDR1 as SGHNT and CDR2 as YENEEA. The CDR3 runs 13 residues. The V gene end was trimmed by 4 bases and the J gene end by 4 bases; junction bases not matched to a gene: 2. The CDR3 loop reads CASSSQGAYGYTF. DNA of the CDR3: TGTGCCAGCAGCTCCCAGGGGGCCTATGGCTACACCTTC.

The chain joins TRBV16 to TRBJ1-2; no clear D. Germline V CDR1 and CDR2: KGHSY, FQNENV. Trimming removed 4 bases at V and 8 bases at J, with 20 bases between. This CDR3 has 15 amino acids. In DNA, the CDR3 is TGTGCCAGCAGCCTCTCCGGCTCACGCGACGGGGGCTACACCTTC. The encoded protein is CASSLSGSRDGGYTF.

The J gene is TRBJ2-2, the V gene TRBV10-3; TRBD2 matches 12 bases. The CDR3 is 16 amino acids. V was clipped by 6 bases and J by 4 bases; unmatched bases: 6. Germline-derived CDR1 and CDR2 are ENHRY and SYGVKD. CDR3 amino acids: CAIRTGTSGLTGELFF. For the CDR3, the DNA is TGTGCCATCAGGACCGGGACTAGCGGGCTCACCGGGGAGCTGTTTTTT.

This clone appeared a single time. CDR3 protein: CASSLSSSRETQYF. CDR3 DNA sequence: TGTGCCAGCAGTTTATCGTCTAGCCGGGAGACCCAGTACTTC. This chain links TRBV27 with TRBJ2-5, with D possibly matching TRBD2 (5 bases). V shed 0 bases and J shed 5 bases, with 10 bases lying between them. The CDR3 totals 14 residues. CDR1 and CDR2 (germline): MNHEY, SMNVEV (reference sequence).

The chain joins TRBV4-1 to TRBJ2-7; 9 positions agree with TRBD2. Germline-derived CDR1 and CDR2 are MGHRA and YSYEKL. With V trimmed by 1 base and J by 2 bases, 6 bases remained unmatched. This CDR3 contains 16 residues. CDR3 protein: CASSQAPAGGAYEQYF. CDR3 DNA: TGCGCCAGCAGCCAAGCCCCAGCGGGGGGCGCCTACGAGCAGTACTTC.

This clone was observed a single time. This chain connects TRBV7-9 to TRBJ2-1; D is unresolved. Germline values: CDR1 SEHNR, CDR2 FQNEAQ (reference sequence). The V end was cut by 2 bases, the J end by 9 bases, with 17 bases between. This CDR3 has 15 amino acids. CDR3 nucleotides: TGTGCCAGCAGCTTATTCCTATCCGGGTCAGGTGAGCAGTTCTTC. Translation gives CASSLFLSGSGEQFF.